These 27 T cell receptor beta chains came from one sample sequenced in a study of blood T cell repertoires in COVID-19. TCRdb's copy holds only in-frame clones and misses some; the assay was immunoSEQ multiplex PCR. The sample records under 350,000 clones, 80% to 90% being singletons. Sequencing used peripheral blood. Every receptor here comes from a woman aged 70-85 years with acute or convalescent COVID-19.

The CDR3 nucleotides are TGTGCCAGCAGTTTGTATTTCGGGACTCCCTCCTACGAGCAGTACTTC. It codes for CASSLYFGTPSYEQYF. This chain connects TRBV6-5 to TRBJ2-7, with D possibly being TRBD2 (6 bases). V gave up 4 bases and J gave up 0 bases, with 16 bases separating them. CDR1 is MNHEY and CDR2 is SVGAGI in the germline V gene. The CDR3 extends over 16 amino acids.

This clone has a handful of counts. DNA for the CDR3: TGCGCCAGCAGCTTGCAGGGGCTAACCGCTTTCTTT. This encodes CASSLQGLTAFF. The genes are TRBV5-1 and TRBJ1-1; weak D call: TRBD1 (6 bases). Trimming took 1 base from V and 11 from J, leaving 12 bases between them. Germline values: CDR1 SGHRS, CDR2 YFSETQ. CDR3 size: 12 residues.

This chain links TRBV21-1 with TRBJ2-1; TRBD1, as called in the table, went unchecked against the DNA. TRBV21-1 is tagged as a pseudogene. The CDR3 runs 16 residues. This CDR3 reads CASSKGGTALYNEQFF. The CDR3 DNA reads as TGTGCCAGCAGCAAAGGAGGGACAGCCTTATACAATGAGCAGTTCTTC.

V gene TRBV30 combines with J gene TRBJ2-7; TRBD1 aligns across 7 bases. CDR3 length: 12 amino acids. CDR1 GTSNPN and CDR2 SVGIG come from the germline V gene (reference sequence). V shed 4 bases and J 2 bases; nucleotides not matched to a gene: 2. The CDR3 sequence: CAWNRGTYEQYF. The CDR3 DNA reads as TGTGCCTGGAACAGGGGAACCTACGAGCAGTACTTC.

This clone was seen a single time. One junction end disagrees with the germline gene, perhaps due to a read error. This chain connects TRBV6-5 to TRBJ2-7, with D possibly being TRBD1 (7 bases). CDR1 is MNHEY, CDR2 SVGAGI, per germline. The CDR3 loop spans 15 amino acids. The DNA for the CDR3 is TGTGCCAGCAGCCCGGAGGGGGCGGGATTAGGGGCAGAGAGGTTC. Protein product: CASSPEGAGLGAERF.

The genes are TRBV19 and TRBJ1-5; 7 bases are shared with TRBD1. The CDR3 spans 14 residues. CDR1 is LNHDA and CDR2 is SQIVND in the germline V gene (reference sequence). With 3 bases clipped from V and 7 bases from J, the junction kept 6 bases outside the gene matches. CDR3 protein: CASSMQGGSQPQHF. The CDR3 DNA sequence: TGTGCCAGTAGTATGCAAGGGGGCAGCCAGCCCCAGCATTTT.

J is TRBJ2-7 and V is TRBV20-1, with D possibly TRBD2 on 5 matching bases. The CDR3 totals 12 residues. Trimming left V 3 bases short and J 5 bases short, with 11 bases between. Germline values: CDR1 DFQATT, CDR2 SNEGSKA (reference sequence). The CDR3 bases are TGCAGTGCTAGTCGAGGGTTAAACGAGCAGTACTTC. This codes for CSASRGLNEQYF.

The chain recombines TRBV29-1 with TRBJ2-1; D might be TRBD1 (6 bases). Per the germline V gene, CDR1 is SQVTM and CDR2 is ANQGSEA. V lost 5 bases and J lost 0, with 8 bases in between. The CDR3 loop spans 13 amino acids. CDR3 DNA: TGCAGCGTTCGACAGGTCTCCTACAATGAGCAGTTCTTC. This codes for CSVRQVSYNEQFF.

Only one count was recorded for this clone. The chain links TRBV28 to TRBJ1-2; the match to TRBD1 covers 10 bases. After removal of 5 bases from V and 4 bases from J, the junction contained 10 bases not matched to a gene. There are 16 residues in the CDR3. CDR1 and CDR2 (germline): MDHEN, SYDVKM. The CDR3 coding sequence is TGTGCCAGCAGTCCCCCCGGGACAGGGGTTTCCTATGGCTACACCTTC. Translating gives CASSPPGTGVSYGYTF.

The chain joins TRBV3-1 (or the pseudogene TRBV3-2) to TRBJ1-1; TRBD1 might be the D (6 bases). Germline V gives CDR1 LGHDT, CDR2 YNNKEL (reference sequence). Trimming left V 6 bases short and J 1 base short, with 12 bases between. The CDR3 runs to 14 residues. In DNA, the CDR3 is TGTGCCAGCAGTCCTGGACAGCAGAACACTGAAGCTTTCTTT. This sequence encodes CASSPGQQNTEAFF.

The chain carries TRBV29-1 and TRBJ2-1, with 7 bases matching TRBD1. This CDR3 spans 14 amino acids. Germline trimming cut 4 bases from V and 6 bases from J; bases unmatched to any gene: 9. CDR1 and CDR2 from the germline V gene are SQVTM and ANQGSEA. CDR3 protein: CSVGRAGGPNEQFF. The DNA of the CDR3 is TGCAGCGTTGGTCGGGCAGGGGGTCCCAATGAGCAGTTCTTC.

The V gene is TRBV3-1 (or the pseudogene TRBV3-2), the J gene TRBJ2-3; weak D call: TRBD2 (7 bases). Germline V gene sequence: CDR1 LGHDT, CDR2 YNNKEL (reference sequence). Between the trimmed V and J ends, which lost 0 bases and 4 bases, there was a span of 20 bases. This CDR3 has 18 amino acids. CDR3 coding DNA: TGTGCCAGCAGCCAAGATAGTATGACGGGGGGCCGGGCAGATACGCAGTATTTT. Its protein product is CASSQDSMTGGRADTQYF.

This clone was seen a handful of times. CDR3 loop: CASSHDREMGQPQHF. The DNA for the CDR3 is TGTGCCAGCAGTCACGACAGGGAAATGGGTCAGCCCCAGCATTTT. This chain links TRBV6-5 with TRBJ1-5; 7 nucleotides line up with TRBD1. The CDR3 runs to 15 residues. Germline V CDR1 and CDR2: MNHEY, SVGAGI. Trimming cost V 5 bases and J 6 bases; bases outside gene matches: 10.

This clone was detected once. The gene calls are TRBV2 and TRBJ1-1; D remains ambiguous. Germline CDR1 SNHLY, CDR2 FYNNEI. CDR3 length equals 13 residues. The V gene lost 6 bases and the J gene lost 1 base, with 9 bases spanning the gap. CDR3 sequence reads: CASRQTGNTEAFF. CDR3 in DNA: TGTGCCAGCAGACAAACGGGGAACACTGAAGCTTTCTTT.

The chain combines TRBV30 with TRBJ1-2; a weak D match, TRBD1 (5 bases). Trimming cost V 0 bases and J 9 bases, with 11 bases left between them. Germline loops: CDR1 GTSNPN, CDR2 SVGIG (reference sequence). The CDR3 runs 12 residues. The CDR3 region is CAWSVNRKSYTF. The DNA for the CDR3 is TGTGCCTGGAGTGTCAACAGGAAAAGCTACACCTTC.

The chain joins TRBV7-9 to TRBJ1-4; TRBD1 matches at 10 bases. The CDR3 contains 14 residues. V lost 5 bases and J lost 6; bases outside the gene matches: 3. CDR1 is SEHNR and CDR2 is FQNEAQ in the germline V gene (reference sequence). The CDR3 loop is CASSLGTGDEKLFF. The CDR3 DNA is TGTGCCAGCAGCCTCGGGACAGGGGATGAAAAACTGTTTTTT.

The CDR3: CASSMGTGYNEQFF. Here the CDR3 DNA reads TGTGCCAGTAGTATGGGTACGGGGTACAATGAGCAGTTCTTC. The chain combines TRBV19 with TRBJ2-1; maybe TRBD2 (5 bases). This CDR3 spans 14 amino acids. Germline assignment: CDR1 LNHDA and CDR2 SQIVND (reference sequence). V shed 3 bases and J shed 4 bases, with 10 bases lying between them.

The chain is built from TRBV2 and TRBJ1-5; perhaps TRBD1 as D (6 bases). Trimming took off 2 bases at V and 2 bases at J, with 13 bases between the two ends. This CDR3 region has 16 residues. Germline loops: CDR1 SNHLY, CDR2 FYNNEI. This CDR3 reads CASSERGGLGNQPQHF. CDR3 coding DNA: TGTGCCAGCAGTGAACGGGGGGGGCTAGGCAATCAGCCCCAGCATTTT.

The chain is built from TRBV6-6 and TRBJ1-3; no definite D call. In germline, CDR1 is MNHNY, CDR2 SVGAGI (reference sequence). The V and J ends lost 5 bases and 4 bases respectively, with 12 bases between them. The CDR3 is 14 amino acids. As DNA, the CDR3 is TGTGCCAGCAGTGAGTCGAGTCGCGGAAACACCATATATTTT. It yields the protein CASSESSRGNTIYF.

The V and J genes are TRBV20-1 and TRBJ1-1; no clear D. Germline CDR1 is DFQATT and CDR2 is SNEGSKA (reference sequence). Trimming took off 6 bases at V and 0 bases at J, with 8 bases between the two ends. This CDR3 comprises 12 residues. CDR3 DNA sequence: TGCAGTGCCAGTACAGTGAACACTGAAGCTTTCTTT. Amino acids: CSASTVNTEAFF.

The rearrangement links TRBV2 to TRBJ2-7; the D gene is possibly TRBD2 (5 bases). The CDR3 covers 14 residues. With 8 bases removed from V and 7 bases from J, the gap between germline ends came to 21 bases. Germline V gene data show CDR1 as SNHLY and CDR2 as FYNNEI. The CDR3 spells CASCVQTSRGEQYF. The CDR3 DNA is TGTGCCAGCTGTGTGCAGACTTCCCGCGGGGAGCAGTACTTC. Together with reference TRBV2 and TRBJ2-7, the CDR3 gives the full variable domain: EPEVTQTPSHQVTQMGQEVILRCVPISNHLYFYWYRQILGQKVEFLVSFYNNEISEKSEIFDDQFSVERPDGSNFTLKIRSTKLEDSAMYFCASCVQTSRGEQYFGPGTRLTVT.

The chain links TRBV2 to TRBJ1-2; D uncertain. Trimming pared 11 bases from V and 1 base from J, leaving 17 bases between. The germline gives CDR1 SNHLY, CDR2 FYNNEI. This CDR3 spans 14 amino acids. The CDR3 region has the DNA TGTGCCGGGTCCAAAGGCGGGATTAACTATGGCTACACCTTC. This translates into CAGSKGGINYGYTF.

A remark on this clone: This CDR3 is also generated by other DNA sequences in the sample. The chain recombines TRBV19 with TRBJ1-2, with 11 bases fitting TRBD1. The CDR3 spans 15 residues. Germline V gene lookup returns CDR1 LNHDA and CDR2 SQIVND (reference sequence). Trimming cost V 4 bases and J 4 bases; bases outside gene matches: 5. CDR3 amino acids: CASSSGQGAPYGYTF. The CDR3 bases are TGTGCCAGTAGTAGCGGACAGGGGGCCCCCTATGGCTACACCTTC.

The rearrangement links TRBV7-2 to TRBJ2-7; weak D call: TRBD2 (6 bases). The V end lost 2 bases, the J end lost 6 bases, and 14 bases lay between the germline ends. The CDR3 length is 14 residues. Germline-derived CDR1 and CDR2 are SGHTA and FQGNSA. The CDR3 sequence is CASSLQGGGSEQYF. In DNA form, the CDR3 reads TGTGCCAGCAGCTTACAGGGAGGCGGATCCGAGCAGTACTTC.

The chain's CDR3 is CASSPTSGGIRSSYNEQFF. The CDR3 nucleotides are TGTGCCAGCTCGCCGACTAGCGGGGGGATCAGAAGCTCCTACAATGAGCAGTTCTTC. The genes are TRBV18 and TRBJ2-1; 13 bases are shared with TRBD2. Germline CDR1 is KGHSH and CDR2 is LQKENI. J was trimmed by 0 bases and V by 6 bases; bases with no gene match: 11. The CDR3 spans 19 residues.

This clone has just one count. The chain employs TRBV19 and TRBJ1-5, with D possibly TRBD1 on 6 matching bases. Germline V gene sequence: CDR1 LNHDA, CDR2 SQIVND (reference sequence). The V gene lost 1 base and the J gene lost 4 bases, with 23 bases spanning the gap. CDR3 length equals 19 residues. The CDR3 nucleotides are TGTGCCAGTAGTATAGGGTGGCGAGGTTGGGGGCGAGGTAATCAGCCCCAGCATTTT. This codes for CASSIGWRGWGRGNQPQHF.

The rearrangement links TRBV19 to TRBJ2-1, with 11 bases lining up with TRBD1. V shed 4 bases and J 3 bases; nucleotides not matched to a gene: 2. This CDR3 comprises 15 residues. The germline gives CDR1 LNHDA, CDR2 SQIVND (reference sequence). CDR3 protein: CASSKGTGGYNEQFF. As DNA, the CDR3 is TGTGCCAGTAGTAAGGGGACAGGGGGCTACAATGAGCAGTTCTTC. Drawing the rest from reference TRBV19 and TRBJ2-1, the complete variable domain is DGGITQSPKYLFRKEGQNVTLSCEQNLNHDAMYWYRQDPGQGLRLIYYSQIVNDFQKGDIAEGYSVSREKKESFPLTVTSAQKNPTAFYLCASSKGTGGYNEQFFGPGTRLTVL.